The rows below give T cell receptor beta chains drawn from one sample of a study of blood T cell repertoires in COVID-19. Profiling relied on immunoSEQ multiplex PCR, and the TCRdb table lists in-frame clones only, not all of them. The sample includes approximately 500,000 clones, 70% to 90% of them seen just once. The sample was PBMCs or T cells enriched from blood (not recorded which). These receptors were taken from a woman in her forties who had recovered from COVID-19. Each CDR3 is given with its conserved first and last residue. D genes are given only for firm matches. A clone size is listed for some rows: how often the clone was seen (once, few, many), or a class if it is expanded.

CDR3,DNA,size,D,J,V
CASSARGQLAEAFF,TGTGCCAGCAGCGCCAGGGGGCAGTTGGCTGAAGCTTTCTTT,once,TRBD1,TRBJ1-1,TRBV5-6
CASSSQGNTEAFF,TGTGCCAGCAGCTCCCAGGGGAACACTGAAGCTTTCTTT,-,-,TRBJ1-1,TRBV11-2
CASSTPQSGGSAFF,TGTGCCAGTAGTACCCCCCAGTCCGGGGGGTCAGCTTTCTTT,-,-,TRBJ1-1,TRBV19
CASSQEYAGNYGYTF,TGCGCCAGCAGCCAAGAATACGCGGGTAACTATGGCTACACCTTC,-,-,TRBJ1-2,TRBV4-3
CSVPGQGDNYGYTF,TGCAGCGTCCCTGGACAGGGGGACAACTATGGCTACACCTTC,-,TRBD1,TRBJ1-2,TRBV29-1
CASTPKGSAANYGYTF,TGTGCCAGTACCCCCAAAGGGAGTGCAGCTAACTATGGCTACACCTTC,-,-,TRBJ1-2,TRBV19
CASSFGTGDEQYF,TGTGCCAGCAGCTTTGGAACGGGAGATGAGCAGTACTTC,-,-,TRBJ2-7,TRBV7-2
CATSRVDSGSRPYEQYF,TGTGCCACCAGCAGAGTTGATAGCGGGAGTCGACCCTACGAGCAGTACTTC,-,TRBD2,TRBJ2-7,TRBV15
CASSPTGTGILDEQYF,TGTGCCAGCAGCCCCACCGGGACAGGAATCCTCGACGAGCAGTACTTC,once,TRBD1,TRBJ2-7,TRBV9
CASSLAGSLEAFF,TGTGCCAGCAGTTTAGCTGGGAGCCTTGAAGCTTTCTTT,-,-,TRBJ1-1,TRBV12-3/TRBV12-4
CASSLELRYNEQFF,TGTGCCAGCAGCTTAGAGTTGCGTTACAATGAGCAGTTCTTC,-,-,TRBJ2-1,TRBV11-2
CASSLGGLGYEQYF,TGTGCCAGCAGCTTAGGGGGACTCGGTTACGAGCAGTACTTC,-,-,TRBJ2-7,TRBV11-2
CASTLGGANEQFF,TGTGCCAGCACCCTAGGGGGGGCAAATGAGCAGTTCTTC,-,-,TRBJ2-1,TRBV28
CASSPQVDGSEQYF,TGTGCCAGCTCACCTCAGGTTGACGGCTCCGAGCAGTACTTC,-,-,TRBJ2-7,TRBV18
CASRSTGLYEQYF,TGTGCCAGCAGGTCTACAGGGCTATACGAGCAGTACTTC,-,-,TRBJ2-7,TRBV11-2
CASSLGTGSYGYTF,TGTGCCAGCAGCTTAGGAACAGGGTCCTATGGCTACACCTTC,-,-,TRBJ1-2,TRBV7-9
CASSLWQGKDGYTF,TGTGCCAGCAGCTTATGGCAGGGGAAGGATGGCTACACCTTC,-,-,TRBJ1-2,TRBV7-9
CATSRDGTGYLSGNTIYF,TGTGCCACCAGCAGAGACGGGACAGGGTACCTCTCTGGAAACACCATATATTTT,-,TRBD1,TRBJ1-3,TRBV15
CASSKKDLDTQYF,TGTGCCAGCAGCAAAAAGGACTTAGATACGCAGTATTTT,once,-,TRBJ2-3,TRBV21-1
CASSSQLGANRNTGELFF,TGTGCTAGCAGCTCGCAGTTGGGGGCAAACAGAAACACCGGGGAGCTGTTTTTT,-,-,TRBJ2-2,TRBV7-7
CASSYWDRENSPLHF,TGTGCCAGCAGTTATTGGGACAGGGAAAATTCACCCCTCCACTTT,-,TRBD1,TRBJ1-6,TRBV27
CASSWQAKRNQPQHF,TGTGCCAGCAGTTGGCAGGCGAAACGCAATCAGCCCCAGCATTTT,few,-,TRBJ1-5,TRBV6-2/TRBV6-3
CASSSPQGTIGNWAKNIQYF,TGCGCCAGCAGCTCACCACAGGGGACCATAGGAAATTGGGCCAAAAACATTCAGTACTTC,-,TRBD1,TRBJ2-4,TRBV5-1
CASRALAGQGETQYF,TGTGCCAGTAGAGCTCTAGCGGGGCAGGGAGAGACCCAGTACTTC,-,TRBD2,TRBJ2-5,TRBV19
CASSYGTLAYEQYF,TGTGCCAGCAGCTATGGGACATTGGCCTACGAGCAGTACTTC,-,-,TRBJ2-7,TRBV7-9
CASSLDGQDYGYTF,TGTGCCAGCAGCTTAGATGGGCAGGACTATGGCTACACCTTC,-,-,TRBJ1-2,TRBV11-3
CASSKFTGASGSEQYF,TGTGCCAGCAGCAAATTTACCGGGGCTAGCGGGAGCGAGCAGTACTTC,-,TRBD2,TRBJ2-7,TRBV5-4
CALLRDTGELFF,TGTGCCTTGCTGAGGGACACCGGGGAGCTGTTTTTT,once,-,TRBJ2-2,TRBV12-3/TRBV12-4
CASSYGTASSGNTIYF,TGCGCCAGCAGCTACGGGACAGCGTCCTCTGGAAACACCATATATTTT,-,TRBD1,TRBJ1-3,TRBV5-1
CASSQTQGSTEAFF,TGTGCCAGCAGCCAGACCCAGGGGAGCACTGAAGCTTTCTTT,-,-,TRBJ1-1,TRBV5-4
CASSLTGYLGEAFF,TGTGCCAGCAGTTTAACAGGTTATCTCGGTGAAGCTTTCTTT,-,-,TRBJ1-1,TRBV27
CASVAEPSFPYNEQFF,TGTGCCAGCGTAGCGGAACCCTCCTTCCCTTACAATGAGCAGTTCTTC,-,-,TRBJ2-1,TRBV3-1/TRBV3-2
CASSQELTSGRPGEQFF,TGCGCCAGCAGCCAAGAACTGACTAGCGGGAGGCCGGGTGAGCAGTTCTTC,-,TRBD2,TRBJ2-1,TRBV4-3
CASSPVRLAGVPETQYF,TGTGCCAGCTCACCAGTACGACTAGCGGGAGTTCCAGAGACCCAGTACTTC,once,TRBD2,TRBJ2-5,TRBV18
CASSLRGQGAVYGYTF,TGTGCCAGCAGCTTAAGAGGACAGGGCGCAGTCTATGGCTACACCTTC,-,TRBD1,TRBJ1-2,TRBV11-2